This entry lists 11 T cell receptor beta chains sequenced from one sample in a study of blood T cells in healthy people across ages. Through a sample-barcoded 5' primer and a J-beta primer mix, a second PCR was run for 7 to 11 cycles. From the 5' RACE reads, TCRdb called clonotypes with MiXCR, one entry per CDR3 protein. The data contain around 800,000 distinct CDR3 sequences, roughly 26% of them singletons. This same sample was also taken into another study, of T cells of mothers and their children.

Sequences were obtained from blood. The receptors derive from a boy aged 5-17 years in good health.

In this sample, this clonotype turned up a few times. This sequence joins TRBV28 and TRBJ1-2; weak D call: TRBD1 (5 bases). Germline CDR1 is MDHEN and CDR2 is SYDVKM. The V and J ends lost 5 bases and 4 bases respectively, with 17 bases between them. This CDR3 region has 15 residues. This CDR3 reads CASSTMSGGLYGYTF. The DNA of the CDR3 is TGTGCCAGCAGTACCATGAGCGGGGGACTCTATGGCTACACCTTC.

Only a few counts were recorded for this clonotype. The J gene is TRBJ1-2, the V gene TRBV4-2; D not resolved. Trimming shortened V by 0 bases and J by 2 bases, and 16 bases separated the two germline ends. Per germline, CDR1 LGHNA and CDR2 YNFKEQ. The CDR3 has 17 amino acids. The CDR3: CASSQELVSWANYGYTF. CDR3 DNA sequence: TGTGCCAGCAGCCAAGAATTGGTTTCTTGGGCCAACTATGGCTACACCTTC.

This chain links TRBV15 with TRBJ2-5; possibly TRBD1 for D (6 bases). Germline loops: CDR1 LNHNV, CDR2 YYDKDF (reference sequence). V dropped 0 bases and J dropped 1 base, with 9 bases sitting between them. The length of the CDR3 is 15 residues. The CDR3 DNA reads TGTGCCACCAGCAGAGATCAGGGGACCCAAGAGACCCAGTACTTC. Translating gives CATSRDQGTQETQYF.

The table lists this clonotype with a few counts. This rearrangement joins TRBV4-1 to TRBJ1-4, with D tentatively TRBD1 (5 bases). Looked up from germline, CDR1 is MGHRA and CDR2 is YSYEKL. This CDR3 comprises 16 residues. The ends were cut back, 4 bases at V and 4 bases at J, with 16 bases in the middle. This CDR3 reads CASSLSRDGSNEKLFF. The CDR3, as DNA: TGCGCCAGCAGCCTGTCCAGGGACGGGAGTAATGAAAAACTGTTTTTT.

V is TRBV9 and J is TRBJ2-3; D is unresolved. CDR1 SGDLS and CDR2 YYNGEE come from the germline V gene. The CDR3 runs to 13 residues. The ends were cut back, 3 bases at V and 6 bases at J, with 11 bases in the middle. Here the CDR3 DNA reads TGTGCCAGCAGCGCCGACTTGTCTGATACGCAGTATTTT. As protein: CASSADLSDTQYF.

CDR3 sequence (DNA): TGTGCCAGCAGCCCCCTCCGGGCTGCCCAAGAGACCCAGTACTTC. This codes for CASSPLRAAQETQYF. The V and J genes are TRBV7-9 and TRBJ2-5; D is uncertain. Germline assignment: CDR1 SEHNR and CDR2 FQNEAQ (reference sequence). V was cut by 5 bases and J by 1 base, with 14 bases left in between. The CDR3 covers 15 residues.

This clonotype has only a few counts. The chain combines TRBV5-1 with TRBJ2-7, with TRBD2 identical over 8 bases. Germline loops: CDR1 SGHRS, CDR2 YFSETQ. This CDR3 has 13 residues. The junction had 7 bases not matched to a gene; V was cut back by 4 bases and J by 7 bases. CDR3 loop: CASSPFSGGEQYF. Written as DNA, the CDR3 is TGCGCCAGCAGCCCCTTTTCGGGGGGGGAGCAGTACTTC.

The chain employs TRBV7-2 and TRBJ2-5; tentatively, D is TRBD1 or TRBD2 (5 bases each). The DNA matches TRBJ2-1 better at its end, which makes the J call doubtful. The CDR3 extends over 16 amino acids. CDR1 is SGHTA and CDR2 is FQGNSA in the germline V gene. The DNA of the CDR3 is TGTGCCAGCAGCTTAGTACTGGGGACGTTACTCAATGAGCAGTTCTTC. Translating gives CASSLVLGTLLNEQFF.

The chain combines TRBV12-3 or TRBV12-4 with TRBJ1-2, with D unclear. The CDR3 has 14 residues. V was trimmed by 3 bases and J by 8 bases, leaving 16 bases between them. CDR3 sequence (DNA): TGTGCCAGCAGTTTGGAGCCCCGGGTCCAAGGCTACACCTTC. It specifies CASSLEPRVQGYTF.

The chain carries TRBV12-3 or TRBV12-4 and TRBJ1-4, with 7 bases lining up with TRBD1. Losses at the gene ends were 6 bases for V and 3 bases for J; bases not matched to a gene: 16. This CDR3 region has 18 residues. CDR3 region: CASRYSLYPGQPNEKLFF. For the CDR3, the DNA is TGTGCCAGCAGATATTCATTATATCCGGGACAGCCTAATGAAAAACTGTTTTTT.

There are a few counts of this clonotype. V gene TRBV30 combines with J gene TRBJ2-5; D possibly corresponds to TRBD2 (6 bases). The length of the CDR3 is 11 residues. The germline V gene has CDR1 GTSNPN and CDR2 SVGIG (reference sequence). Trimming took 5 bases from V and 3 from J, leaving 7 bases between them. The DNA of the CDR3 is TGTGCCTGGGAGCGGGAAGAGACCCAGTACTTC. This gives the protein CAWEREETQYF.